This T cell receptor (beta chain) derives from a study of blood T cells in healthy people across ages. The V gene end was trimmed by 0 bases and the J gene end by 5 bases; junction bases not matched to a gene: 8. CDR1 SGDLS and CDR2 YYNGEE come from the germline V gene. The CDR3 contains 16 residues. Staff drew approximately 9.1 milliliters of peripheral blood from each donor. A sample-barcoded 5' primer and a J-beta primer mix were used in a second PCR of roughly 6 to 11 cycles. TCRdb analysed the 5' RACE reads with MiXCR anew, one entry per CDR3 protein. The table shows about 1.7 million distinct CDR3 sequences, with roughly 27% occurring only once.

What was sequenced was blood. The origin of this receptor is a woman younger than 45 in good health. The chain is built from TRBV9 and TRBJ2-1; the match to TRBD2 covers 7 bases. The CDR3 is CASSVDPAGTNNEQFF. CDR3 DNA: TGTGCCAGCAGCGTAGACCCAGCGGGGACCAACAATGAGCAGTTCTTC.